This T cell receptor (beta chain) stems from a study of control samples from healthy donors and cancer patients. The germline CDR1 and CDR2 sequences are SGHRS and YFSETQ. Deletions cut 0 bases from V and 2 bases from J, with 6 bases between. The CDR3 is 13 residues long. Profiled with immunoSEQ multiplex PCR; TCRdb holds only in-frame clones, not every one. The sample records around 110,000 clones, 93% being singletons. The genes are TRBV5-1 and TRBJ2-7; D unclear. Sequencing was performed on blood. The receptor was derived from a man aged 25-45 years in good health. CDR3 region: CASSLAMAYEQYF. CDR3 bases: TGCGCCAGCAGCTTGGCGATGGCCTACGAGCAGTACTTC.